This is a list of T cell receptor beta chains from one sample in a study of prognosis after radiotherapy for stage I lung cancer. Using its own MiXCR run on the multiplex PCR reads, TCRdb lists one record per CDR3 protein. This table has about 20,000 distinct CDR3 sequences, roughly 45% appearing once. The sample was PBMCs, taken before or after stereotactic body radiation therapy (not recorded which). All receptors derive from a donor aged 50 or older with non-small cell lung cancer. Both conserved end residues are part of each CDR3. D genes are given only for firm matches. The listing skips clone size in some rows; elsewhere it reads once, few, many or a size class.

v_call	j_call	clone_size	d_call	cdr3_aa	cdr3_nt
TRBV4-1	TRBJ2-7	many	.	CASSQDWGYEQYF	TGCGCCAGCAGCCAAGATTGGGGTTACGAGCAGTACTTC
TRBV6-1	TRBJ2-3	many	.	CASSKGTDTQYF	TGTGCCAGCAGCAAAGGTACAGATACGCAGTATTTT
TRBV27	TRBJ1-2	medium-sized	TRBD1	CASSLSHTGGFGGYTF	TGTGCCAGCAGTTTATCACATACAGGGGGCTTTGGTGGCTACACCTTC
TRBV5-1	TRBJ1-1	many	.	CASSLAATANTEAFF	TGCGCCAGCAGCTTGGCGGCGACAGCGAACACTGAAGCTTTCTTT
TRBV11-2	TRBJ2-7	many	TRBD2	CASSLVREGRYEQYF	TGTGCCAGCAGCTTAGTGCGGGAGGGCCGGTACGAGCAGTACTTC
TRBV9	TRBJ2-1	once	.	CASSHWPRDSSHNEQFF	TGTGCCAGCAGCCACTGGCCCAGGGATAGCTCCCACAATGAGCAGTTCTTC
TRBV5-1	TRBJ1-6	.	.	CASSTRAENSPLHF	TGCGCCAGCAGCACAAGGGCGGAGAATTCACCCCTCCACTTT
TRBV2	TRBJ2-7	many	.	CASSEVAPYEQYF	TGTGCCAGCAGTGAAGTGGCTCCCTACGAGCAGTACTTC
TRBV28	TRBJ2-2	many	TRBD2	CASSSWTSGTGELFF	TGTGCCAGCAGTTCATGGACTAGCGGCACCGGGGAGCTGTTTTTT
TRBV7-6	TRBJ2-7	.	.	CASSLAIWDYEQYF	TGTGCCAGCAGCTTAGCTATCTGGGACTACGAGCAGTACTTC
TRBV19	TRBJ1-1	.	TRBD1	CAITLTGTGGVMAEAFF	TGTGCCATTACCTTAACCGGGACAGGGGGCGTTATGGCTGAAGCTTTCTTT
TRBV25-1	TRBJ2-5	.	.	CASSVIDGGVQETQYF	TGTGCCAGCAGTGTCATCGATGGCGGGGTCCAAGAGACCCAGTACTTC
TRBV27	TRBJ2-1	many	.	CASSPAAGYNEQFF	TGTGCCAGCAGCCCCGCGGCAGGGTACAATGAGCAGTTCTTC
TRBV7-9	TRBJ2-2	many	.	CASSSQRAATGELFF	TGTGCCAGCAGCTCACAGCGGGCCGCCACCGGGGAGCTGTTTTTT
TRBV5-4	TRBJ1-5	many	.	CASSLGPGGQPQHF	TGTGCCAGCAGCTTGGGCCCGGGGGGACAGCCCCAGCATTTT
TRBV5-1	TRBJ2-2	many	.	CTSSLGSEGGELFF	TGCACCAGCAGCTTGGGTAGCGAGGGCGGGGAGCTGTTTTTT